This TCR beta chain comes out of a study of cytomegalovirus exposure and HLA in healthy donors. Study in general: A subsequent analysis reported that the roughly 120 validation repertoires were produced on the same platform that had also been used for the roughly 700 first-cohort repertoires. Study results and caveats: Investigators reported more than 150 TCR beta chains as tied to cytomegalovirus.

The CDR3 loop spans 16 amino acids. Per the germline V gene, CDR1 is SNHLY and CDR2 is FYNNEI. V was shortened by 3 bases and J by 0 bases, with 13 bases between the two germline ends. As concerns this clone: Its antigen is not identified.

Profiling relied on immunoSEQ multiplex PCR, and the TCRdb table lists in-frame clones only, not all of them. The sample lists under 75,000 clones, 85% occurring once. Sequencing used PBMCs. The clonotype originates from a man aged 30 to 45 in good health and CMV-seronegative. This chain connects TRBV2 to TRBJ2-3; no clear D. The CDR3 bases are TGTGCCAGCAGTGATCCCGGAGATACTAGCACAGATACGCAGTATTTT. It yields the protein CASSDPGDTSTDTQYF. The full variable domain, rest sourced from reference TRBV2 and TRBJ2-3, is EPEVTQTPSHQVTQMGQEVILRCVPISNHLYFYWYRQILGQKVEFLVSFYNNEISEKSEIFDDQFSVERPDGSNFTLKIRSTKLEDSAMYFCASSDPGDTSTDTQYFGPGTRLTVL.